This T cell receptor beta chain was identified in a study of cytomegalovirus exposure and HLA in healthy donors. General study results and limits: A few CMV-associated chains proved CMV antigen-specific in vitro. Researchers counted around 170 TCR beta chains as cytomegalovirus-associated.

Generated by immunoSEQ multiplex PCR, the TCRdb table keeps only in-frame clones and is missing some. The sample lists under 250,000 clones; around four fifths were seen once. Comments on this clone: What it binds is not known.

Germline CDR1 is KGHSH and CDR2 is LQKENI. The V and J ends lost 4 bases and 6 bases, in that order; junction bases with no gene match: 12. The CDR3 runs 16 residues. The V and J genes are TRBV18 and TRBJ1-1; 9 bases match TRBD1. The sample comprised PBMCs. The origin of this receptor is a woman younger than 30 in good health and CMV-seronegative. The CDR3, as DNA: TGTGCCAGCTCACTTCTAGAGACAGGGGGTTTGGCTGAAGCTTTCTTT. This translates into CASSLLETGGLAEAFF.